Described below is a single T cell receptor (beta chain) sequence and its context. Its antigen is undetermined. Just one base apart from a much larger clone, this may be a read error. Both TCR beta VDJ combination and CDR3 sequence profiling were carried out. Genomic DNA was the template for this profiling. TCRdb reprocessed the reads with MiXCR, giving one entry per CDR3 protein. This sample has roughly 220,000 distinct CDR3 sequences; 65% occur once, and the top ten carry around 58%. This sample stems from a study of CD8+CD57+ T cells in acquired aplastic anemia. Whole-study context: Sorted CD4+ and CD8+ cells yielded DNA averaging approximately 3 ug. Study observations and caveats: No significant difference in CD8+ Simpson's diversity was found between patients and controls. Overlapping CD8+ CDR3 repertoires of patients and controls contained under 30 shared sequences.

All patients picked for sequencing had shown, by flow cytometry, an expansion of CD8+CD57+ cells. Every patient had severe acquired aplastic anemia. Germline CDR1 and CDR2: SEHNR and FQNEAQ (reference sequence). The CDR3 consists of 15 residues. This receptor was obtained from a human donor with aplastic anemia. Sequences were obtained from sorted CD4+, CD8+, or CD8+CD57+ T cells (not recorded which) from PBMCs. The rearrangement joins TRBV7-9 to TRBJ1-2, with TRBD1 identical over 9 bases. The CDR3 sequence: CTSSLGGTGSFGYTF. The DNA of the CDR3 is TGTACCAGCAGCTTAGGTGGGACAGGGAGTTTTGGCTACACCTTC.